A single sample gave rise to the 3 T cell receptor beta chains below, sequenced in a study of T cell repertoires in cytomegalovirus infection. Using its own MiXCR run on the reads, TCRdb lists one record per CDR3 protein. The table has about 120,000 distinct CDR3 sequences, roughly 9.1% seen once. No antigen has been identified for these receptors. The specimen was PBMCs, sequenced either directly or after in vitro stimulation (not recorded which). All receptors come from a human donor in good health (CMV status not recorded). Some clones in this sample may be carry-over from other donors' samples.

The sample holds many counts of this clonotype. The V and J genes are TRBV27 and TRBJ2-2; D is unclear. The CDR3 totals 13 residues. Germline CDR1 and CDR2: MNHEY and SMNVEV (reference sequence). V was cut by 4 bases and J by 2 bases, with 5 bases left in between. As DNA, the CDR3 is TGTGCCAGCAGTTCAGCTAACACCGGGGAGCTGTTTTTT. This codes for CASSSANTGELFF.

This clonotype was detected ten times or more. The chain joins TRBV11-2 to TRBJ2-2; perhaps TRBD2 as D (5 bases). Germline CDR1 is SGHAT and CDR2 is FQNNGV. V was pared by 1 base and J by 5 bases, with 11 bases between. The CDR3 loop spans 15 amino acids. The CDR3: CASSLVMGATGELFF. The CDR3 DNA reads as TGTGCCAGCAGCTTAGTCATGGGAGCGACCGGGGAGCTGTTTTTT.

This clonotype was found many times. The J gene is TRBJ2-5, the V gene TRBV19; TRBD1 might be the D (6 bases). The CDR3 has 14 residues. Trimming pared 0 bases from V and 5 bases from J, leaving 10 bases between. CDR1 and CDR2 from the germline V gene are LNHDA and SQIVND (reference sequence). The CDR3 sequence: CASSIDRGEETQYF. The CDR3 DNA sequence: TGTGCCAGTAGTATAGACAGGGGCGAGGAGACCCAGTACTTC.